Shown below are 21 T cell receptor beta chains from a single sample sequenced in a study of blood T cell repertoires in COVID-19 (dated by TCRdb to 2020 to 2021). Library preparation employed the immunoSEQ multiplex PCR assay. TCRdb took over this immuneACCESS table, retaining in-frame rearrangements with V and J assigned. Such tables are incomplete; in checked studies, under half of the missing clones stem from an unresolved V gene, and the remainder is unexplained. The sample data list about 140,000 clones, and about 90% of these were observed just once. Roughly two fifths of the sample is taken by the ten largest. Material for sequencing was peripheral blood. The receptors derive from a middle-aged man who had recovered from COVID-19.

This clone was seen just once. This chain uses TRBV5-1 with TRBJ1-1; TRBD1 matches 8 bases. With 0 bases clipped from V and 6 bases from J, the junction kept 13 bases outside the gene matches. Germline V gene sequence: CDR1 SGHRS, CDR2 YFSETQ. The CDR3 totals 17 residues. The CDR3 loop reads CASSLASVQGATAEAFF. For the CDR3, the DNA is TGCGCCAGCAGCTTGGCATCAGTTCAGGGGGCTACGGCTGAAGCTTTCTTT.

This chain connects TRBV7-2 to TRBJ2-5; D is uncertain. Trimming removed 2 bases at V and 2 bases at J, with 9 bases between. The germline CDR1 and CDR2 sequences are SGHTA and FQGNSA. The CDR3 extends over 14 amino acids. The CDR3 bases are TGTGCCAGCAGCTTAAGTCGCCAGCAAGAGACCCAGTACTTC. Translating it yields CASSLSRQQETQYF.

The V and J genes are TRBV4-3 and TRBJ1-2; perhaps TRBD1 as D (6 bases). The CDR3 totals 15 residues. Germline V CDR1 and CDR2: LGHNA, YSLEER. V lost 0 bases to trimming and J lost 4 bases, with 12 bases between them. CDR3 nucleotide sequence: TGCGCCAGCAGCCAAGAAACCGGGACAATCTATGGCTACACCTTC. As protein: CASSQETGTIYGYTF.

The chain uses TRBV5-6 and TRBJ1-2; 7 nucleotides align to TRBD1. The length of the CDR3 is 13 residues. V lost 5 bases and J lost 7; bases outside the gene matches: 8. Germline V gene sequence: CDR1 SGHDT, CDR2 YYEEEE. The CDR3 protein is CASRPTGWRGYTF. CDR3 nucleotide sequence: TGTGCCAGCAGACCGACAGGGTGGCGTGGCTACACCTTC.

This chain joins TRBV23-1 and TRBJ2-3; D uncertain. TRBV23-1 is annotated as an ORF whose role is uncertain. This CDR3 is 15 amino acids long. V was pared by 3 bases and J by 3 bases, with 13 bases between. DNA of the CDR3: TGCGCCAGCAGTCAGACGGGTTTTAAGACAGATACGCAGTATTTT. It encodes CASSQTGFKTDTQYF.

With respect to this clone: The identical CDR3 is also encoded by other nucleotide sequences in the sample. The chain has TRBV11-3 and TRBJ2-7; D not resolved. V was clipped by 0 bases and J by 1 base, with 4 bases between them. The CDR3 length is 13 residues. The V gene's germline CDR1 is SGHNT and CDR2 YENEEA. DNA of the CDR3: TGTGCCAGCAGCTTAGACAGTTCCTACGAGCAGTACTTC. Translation: CASSLDSSYEQYF.

This clone was observed once. The sample has other DNA sequences that encode this CDR3 too. V and J are TRBV7-2 and TRBJ1-2; D is ambiguous. Germline V CDR1 and CDR2: SGHTA, FQGNSA. This CDR3 spans 12 amino acids. V lost 3 bases and J lost 0, with 2 bases in between. The CDR3 DNA reads TGTGCCAGCAGCTTCTCTAACTATGGCTACACCTTC. Its translation is CASSFSNYGYTF.

This sequence joins TRBV9 and TRBJ2-7, with D perhaps TRBD1 (5 bases). Germline lookup yields CDR1 SGDLS and CDR2 YYNGEE. This CDR3 is built from 15 residues. V was cut by 0 bases and J by 0 bases, with 10 bases left in between. CDR3 sequence reads: CASSVGGISSYEQYF. CDR3 DNA: TGTGCCAGCAGCGTAGGGGGCATAAGCTCCTACGAGCAGTACTTC.

The chain has TRBV7-6 and TRBJ2-2, with D perhaps TRBD1 (6 bases). The V end was cut by 6 bases, the J end by 7 bases, with 15 bases between. Germline-derived CDR1 and CDR2 are SGHVS and FNYEAQ. The CDR3 has 14 amino acids. CDR3 loop: CASSYTGLGGELFF. As DNA, the CDR3 is TGTGCCAGCAGTTACACAGGGTTAGGCGGGGAGCTGTTTTTT.

V and J are TRBV5-8 and TRBJ1-3; 8 bases are a match to TRBD1. V shed 4 bases and J 1 base; nucleotides not matched to a gene: 7. Germline V lookup: CDR1 SGHTS, CDR2 YDEGEE. The CDR3 is 16 residues long. The CDR3 DNA reads TGTGCCAGCAGCGTCCGGGACAGGCCTTCTGGAAACACCATATATTTT. Protein product: CASSVRDRPSGNTIYF. Supplemented by reference TRBV5-8 and TRBJ1-3, the full variable domain reads EAGVTQSPTHLIKTRGQQATLRCSPISGHTSVYWYQQALGLGLQFLLWYDEGEERNRGNFPPRFSGRQFPNYSSELNVNALELEDSALYLCASSVRDRPSGNTIYFGEGSWLTVV.

V usage is TRBV18 and J usage is TRBJ1-1; the D gene is possibly TRBD1 (5 bases). Germline V lookup: CDR1 KGHSH, CDR2 LQKENI. The CDR3 consists of 15 residues. V was clipped by 4 bases and J by 4 bases, with 16 bases between them. The CDR3 sequence is CASSRIFGGGTEAFF. The CDR3 nucleotides are TGTGCCAGCTCACGTATATTTGGGGGGGGCACTGAAGCTTTCTTT.

This sequence joins TRBV6-5 and TRBJ1-1, with TRBD1 as a possible D gene (5 bases). V was shortened by 5 bases and J by 6 bases, with 10 bases between the two germline ends. The germline gives CDR1 MNHEY, CDR2 SVGAGI. CDR3 length: 12 residues. The DNA for the CDR3 is TGTGCCAGCAGTCCCCAGGGTTCTGAAGCTTTCTTT. Translating it yields CASSPQGSEAFF.

The J gene is TRBJ2-7, the V gene TRBV7-2, with a tentative D call TRBD1 (5 bases). The CDR3 has 13 residues. The germline CDR1 and CDR2 sequences are SGHTA and FQGNSA. Trimming shortened V by 2 bases and J by 5 bases, and 10 bases separated the two germline ends. The DNA of the CDR3 is TGTGCCAGCAGCTTAATTGTAGGGGACGAGCAGTACTTC. It codes for CASSLIVGDEQYF.

This rearrangement joins TRBV11-3 to TRBJ2-7, with D perhaps TRBD2 (6 bases). V was trimmed by 1 base and J by 5 bases, leaving 15 bases between them. The CDR3 totals 15 residues. In germline, CDR1 is SGHNT, CDR2 YENEEA. The CDR3 region is CASSLGGTLGNEQYF. CDR3 nucleotides: TGTGCCAGCAGCTTAGGCGGGACCCTTGGCAACGAGCAGTACTTC.

In nucleotides, the CDR3 is TGTGCCAGCAGCGTAGTCGGGACTGGGGCCAACGTCCTGACTTTC. Its protein product is CASSVVGTGANVLTF. The gene calls are TRBV9 and TRBJ2-6; possibly TRBD2 for D (5 bases). The V gene's germline CDR1 is SGDLS and CDR2 YYNGEE. This CDR3 comprises 15 residues. Trimming removed 0 bases from V and 2 bases from J, with 6 bases in between.

The chain has TRBV2 and TRBJ2-3; D remains ambiguous. Germline assignment: CDR1 SNHLY and CDR2 FYNNEI. The ends were cut back, 6 bases at V and 0 bases at J, with 7 bases in the middle. This CDR3 region has 13 residues. The CDR3 nucleotides read TGTGCCAGCAGCCCTCCTAGCACAGATACGCAGTATTTT. Translated, it gives CASSPPSTDTQYF.

This sequence joins TRBV5-8 and TRBJ1-2; D is possibly TRBD1 (5 bases). Germline CDR1 SGHTS, CDR2 YDEGEE. CDR3 length equals 14 residues. The V end was cut by 0 bases, the J end by 4 bases, with 10 bases between. CDR3 bases: TGTGCCAGCAGCTTGGCAGGGCTTCCCTATGGCTACACCTTC. Translated: CASSLAGLPYGYTF.

This chain joins TRBV12-3 or TRBV12-4 and TRBJ1-1; no clear D gene. V gave up 2 bases and J gave up 4 bases, with 8 bases separating them. CDR3 length: 13 amino acids. CDR3 coding DNA: TGTGCCAGCAGTTTATCGGAGGGCACTGAAGCTTTCTTT. This gives the protein CASSLSEGTEAFF.

V usage is TRBV28 and J usage is TRBJ1-1; 9 bases fit TRBD1. In germline, CDR1 is MDHEN, CDR2 SYDVKM. V was pared by 7 bases and J by 12 bases, with 9 bases of the junction left unmatched. The CDR3 length is 12 residues. CDR3 region: CASTLRTGEPFF. The CDR3 DNA reads as TGTGCCAGCACCCTGCGGACAGGGGAACCTTTCTTT. Full variable domain (outside the CDR3, taken from reference TRBV28 and TRBJ1-1): DVKVTQSSRYLVKRTGEKVFLECVQDMDHENMFWYRQDPGLGLRLIYFSYDVKMKEKGDIPEGYSVSREKKERFSLILESASTNQTSMYLCASTLRTGEPFFGQGTRLTVV.

The rearrangement links TRBV7-8 to TRBJ2-7; no clear D gene. Trimming pared 5 bases from V and 6 bases from J, leaving 14 bases between. The germline V gene encodes CDR1 SGHVS and CDR2 FQNEAQ. This CDR3 is 13 amino acids long. The CDR3 reads CASSLGRDAEQYF. The DNA for the CDR3 is TGTGCCAGCAGCCTGGGCAGAGACGCCGAGCAGTACTTC.

The chain recombines TRBV5-4 with TRBJ2-3; TRBD1 might be the D (5 bases). V gave up 4 bases and J gave up 2 bases, with 14 bases separating them. Germline loops: CDR1 SGHNT, CDR2 YYREEE (reference sequence). CDR3 length: 15 amino acids. This CDR3 is CASSGAEKATDTQYF. The CDR3, as DNA: TGTGCCAGCAGCGGGGCAGAGAAAGCCACAGATACGCAGTATTTT.